These 27 T cell receptor beta chains were sequenced from one sample in a study of blood T cells in healthy people across ages. Through a sample-barcoded 5' primer and a J-beta primer mix, a second PCR was run for roughly 6 to 12 cycles. TCRdb analysed the 5' RACE reads with MiXCR anew, one entry per CDR3 protein. The table has about 1.5 million distinct CDR3 sequences, roughly 40% seen once; the top ten hold 7.9%. Sequenced input: blood. Every receptor here comes from a woman between 18 and 29 years old in good health.

The chain has TRBV7-2 and TRBJ2-7; a weak D match, TRBD1 (6 bases). The V end was cut by 5 bases, the J end by 5 bases, with 13 bases between. The germline CDR1 and CDR2 sequences are SGHTA and FQGNSA. The CDR3 is 13 amino acids. The CDR3 DNA sequence: TGTGCCAGCAGCATTAAACAGGGCGACGAGCAGTACTTC. This sequence encodes CASSIKQGDEQYF. Full variable domain (missing parts from reference TRBV7-2 and TRBJ2-7): GAGVSQSPSNKVTEKGKDVELRCDPISGHTALYWYRQSLGQGLEFLIYFQGNSAPDKSGLPSDRFSAERTGGSVSTLTIQRTQQEDSAVYLCASSIKQGDEQYFGPGTRLTVT.

The rearrangement links TRBV25-1 to TRBJ2-1; D gene ambiguous. CDR1 and CDR2 from the germline V gene are MGHDK and SYGVNS. V was cut by 0 bases and J by 7 bases, with 7 bases left in between. The CDR3 totals 13 residues. CDR3 loop: CASSEYMGNEQFF. CDR3 nucleotides: TGTGCCAGCAGTGAATATATGGGTAATGAGCAGTTCTTC.

The chain employs TRBV7-8 and TRBJ2-5, with TRBD1 matching over 7 bases. V gave up 10 bases and J gave up 5 bases; unmatched junction bases: 13. This CDR3 has 14 residues. Per germline, CDR1 SGHVS and CDR2 FQNEAQ. CDR3 residues: CATLLRGLGETQYF. Here the CDR3 DNA reads TGTGCCACCCTTTTGAGGGGGCTCGGGGAGACCCAGTACTTC.

The chain joins TRBV28 to TRBJ1-2; D gene ambiguous. Trimming stripped 3 bases from V and 8 bases from J, with 7 bases between. CDR1 is MDHEN, CDR2 SYDVKM, per germline. The CDR3 covers 11 residues. This CDR3 reads CASSFSAGYTF. The CDR3 DNA follows: TGTGCCAGCAGTTTTTCCGCCGGCTACACCTTC.

The chain is built from TRBV29-1 and TRBJ2-7, with D possibly TRBD2 on 5 matching bases. V lost 6 bases and J lost 3, with 15 bases in between. Germline CDR1 and CDR2: SQVTM and ANQGSEA. The CDR3 covers 13 residues. The CDR3 coding sequence is TGCAGCGTAAACCGGGGTAATGGCTACGAGCAGTACTTC. It encodes CSVNRGNGYEQYF.

This clonotype was detected only a few times. This chain joins TRBV20-1 and TRBJ2-3, with 10 nucleotides matching TRBD2. Germline V CDR1 and CDR2: DFQATT, SNEGSKA (reference sequence). After removal of 6 bases from V and 3 bases from J, the junction contained 9 bases not matched to a gene. The CDR3 has 15 residues. CDR3 amino acids: CSAGERGGQTDTQYF. CDR3 DNA sequence: TGCAGTGCCGGCGAGCGGGGGGGCCAGACAGATACGCAGTATTTT.

The chain recombines TRBV6-5 with TRBJ2-5; perhaps TRBD2 as D (5 bases). Trimming stripped 5 bases from V and 5 bases from J, with 15 bases between. This CDR3 is 14 amino acids long. CDR1 and CDR2 from the germline V gene are MNHEY and SVGAGI. CDR3 in DNA: TGTGCCAGCAGTGCCCGTGAGGGCCCGGAGACCCAGTACTTC. It codes for CASSAREGPETQYF.

This clonotype showed up just a few times. The genes are TRBV20-1 and TRBJ2-7, with TRBD2 identical over 9 bases. Germline trimming cut 4 bases from V and 2 bases from J; bases unmatched to any gene: 3. Per the germline V gene, CDR1 is DFQATT and CDR2 is SNEGSKA (reference sequence). The CDR3 contains 13 residues. CDR3 nucleotides: TGCAGTGCTACCGGACTAGCGCCCTACGAGCAGTACTTC. It translates to CSATGLAPYEQYF.

V and J are TRBV29-1 and TRBJ2-3; 12 nucleotides agree with TRBD1. Losses at the gene ends were 5 bases for V and 0 bases for J; bases not matched to a gene: 18. CDR1 and CDR2 (germline): SQVTM, ANQGSEA. This CDR3 has 20 amino acids. CDR3 loop: CSVFLSGQGAFYASTDTQYF. The CDR3 DNA follows: TGCAGCGTTTTCCTCTCGGGACAGGGGGCTTTTTACGCTAGCACAGATACGCAGTATTTT.

V usage is TRBV7-9 and J usage is TRBJ2-5; 10 nucleotides line up with TRBD2. The V and J ends lost 2 bases and 11 bases, in that order; junction bases with no gene match: 11. CDR3 length equals 15 residues. Germline loops: CDR1 SEHNR, CDR2 FQNEAQ (reference sequence). The DNA of the CDR3 is TGTGCCAGCAGCTTAAGGCTAGCGGGAGTGCATGAGCAGTACTTC. This gives the protein CASSLRLAGVHEQYF.

This clonotype was observed a few times. The chain recombines TRBV6-1 with TRBJ1-2; unclear D gene. The germline V gene has CDR1 MNHNS and CDR2 SASEGT. V lost 0 bases to trimming and J lost 2 bases, with 4 bases between them. This CDR3 has 13 amino acids. Here the CDR3 reads CASSEAGNYGYTF. CDR3 bases: TGTGCCAGCAGTGAAGCGGGGAACTATGGCTACACCTTC.

This clonotype showed up just a few times. This chain uses TRBV7-2 with TRBJ1-5; D perhaps matches TRBD1 (5 bases). V was shortened by 5 bases and J by 5 bases, with 16 bases between the two germline ends. This CDR3 is built from 15 residues. Germline CDR1 reads SGHTA; CDR2 reads FQGNSA. Written as DNA, the CDR3 is TGTGCCAGCAGCCCATACCGGGGCACGGATCAGCCCCAGCATTTT. As protein: CASSPYRGTDQPQHF.

The gene calls are TRBV24-1 and TRBJ2-5; TRBD2 matches 7 bases. Looked up from germline, CDR1 is KGHDR and CDR2 is SFDVKD. The CDR3 contains 15 residues. Unmatched junction bases numbered 3, after V lost 1 base and J lost 2 bases. The CDR3 region is CATSDLRRGQETQYF. CDR3 DNA: TGTGCCACCAGTGATTTACGGCGGGGGCAAGAGACCCAGTACTTC.

The table lists this clonotype with a few counts. The CDR3 DNA follows: TGCGCCAGCAGCCAAGATGGGACGCTGGGCTATGGCTACACCTTC. It is translated as CASSQDGTLGYGYTF. The chain employs TRBV4-1 and TRBJ1-2; a weak D match, TRBD1 (5 bases). The V gene's germline CDR1 is MGHRA and CDR2 YSYEKL. V lost 0 bases and J 4 bases, leaving 12 bases between the germline ends. The CDR3 extends over 15 amino acids.

The rearrangement joins TRBV7-2 to TRBJ1-1; D call uncertain. V dropped 5 bases and J dropped 5 bases, with 12 bases sitting between them. Germline CDR1 and CDR2: SGHTA and FQGNSA. The CDR3 is 13 amino acids. CDR3 residues: CASSRTIVTEAFF. The CDR3 nucleotides read TGTGCCAGCAGCCGGACGATCGTGACTGAAGCTTTCTTT.

The chain recombines TRBV25-1 with TRBJ1-6; D gene unclear. V was shortened by 8 bases and J by 3 bases, with 8 bases between the two germline ends. CDR1 and CDR2 (germline): MGHDK, SYGVNS. The CDR3 sequence is 13 residues long. CDR3 amino acids: CASARGYNSPLHF. Written as DNA, the CDR3 is TGTGCCAGCGCGCGGGGCTATAATTCACCCCTCCACTTT.

The V gene is TRBV6-5, the J gene TRBJ2-5; TRBD1 aligns across 7 bases. The J call may be wrong; the DNA end is better matched by TRBJ2-7. Germline lookup yields CDR1 MNHEY and CDR2 SVGAGI. The length of the CDR3 is 13 residues. The DNA of the CDR3 is TGTGCCAGCAGAAGACAGGGCATCGGCGAGCAGTACTTC. This gives the protein CASRRQGIGEQYF.

This clonotype was seen a handful of times. The chain has TRBV5-6 and TRBJ1-1; maybe TRBD1 (5 bases). The CDR3 loop spans 14 amino acids. The V gene's germline CDR1 is SGHDT and CDR2 YYEEEE. The germline V and J ends were trimmed by 5 bases and 5 bases, with 16 bases remaining between them. The CDR3 loop is CASRPSGRGTEAFF. The CDR3 nucleotides are TGTGCCAGCAGGCCCTCCGGGCGGGGGACTGAAGCTTTCTTT.

A remark on this clonotype: At one end the junction does not follow the germline gene, possibly because of a read error. The chain recombines TRBV18 with TRBJ1-2, with D uncertain. Germline V gene lookup returns CDR1 KGHSH and CDR2 LQKENI. This CDR3 is built from 12 residues. CDR3 region: CASSGEDCGYTF. As DNA, the CDR3 is TGCGCCAGCTCCGGGGAAGACTGTGGCTACACCTTC.

The chain couples TRBV3-1 to TRBJ1-5; 10 bases are shared with TRBD1. Germline V gives CDR1 LGHDT, CDR2 YNNKEL (reference sequence). This CDR3 is 16 amino acids long. Unmatched junction bases numbered 4, after V lost 1 base and J lost 4 bases. CDR3 loop: CASSQAGQGGNQPQHF. In nucleotides, the CDR3 is TGTGCCAGCAGCCAAGCCGGACAGGGGGGGAATCAGCCCCAGCATTTT.

This clonotype showed up just once. The rearrangement links TRBV27 to TRBJ1-1, with D possibly matching TRBD1 (5 bases). There are 16 residues in the CDR3. Germline CDR1 reads MNHEY; CDR2 reads SMNVEV (reference sequence). V was cut by 2 bases and J by 4 bases, with 17 bases left in between. CDR3 nucleotide sequence: TGTGCCAGCAGTTTAAAACCCGCTCCCGGGGGCACTGAAGCTTTCTTT. This gives the protein CASSLKPAPGGTEAFF.

In its sample, this clonotype was seen once. The chain recombines TRBV6-5 with TRBJ1-1, with D unresolved. Germline loops: CDR1 MNHEY, CDR2 SVGAGI. V dropped 0 bases and J dropped 2 bases, with 10 bases sitting between them. This CDR3 region has 15 residues. CDR3 DNA: TGTGCCAGCAGTTACTCGCGGTGGGCCAACACTGAAGCTTTCTTT. Amino acids: CASSYSRWANTEAFF.

The genes are TRBV18 and TRBJ1-4, with D possibly being TRBD1 (6 bases). From germline, CDR1 is KGHSH and CDR2 LQKENI. The CDR3 runs to 15 residues. Trimming cost V 2 bases and J 5 bases, with 12 bases left between them. CDR3 protein: CASSPSGRGNEKLFF. DNA of the CDR3: TGTGCCAGCTCACCATCGGGCAGGGGAAATGAAAAACTGTTTTTT.

The J gene is TRBJ2-3, the V gene TRBV20-1, with D unclear. Germline V CDR1 and CDR2: DFQATT, SNEGSKA (reference sequence). This CDR3 comprises 15 residues. V lost 3 bases, J lost 1 base, and 14 bases lay in between. The CDR3 bases are TGCAGTGCTAGTCCAGATGACAAGGGCACAGATACGCAGTATTTT. This sequence encodes CSASPDDKGTDTQYF.

This chain links TRBV11-3 with TRBJ2-3; 12 nucleotides agree with TRBD2. Germline CDR1 and CDR2: SGHNT and YENEEA. This CDR3 region has 16 residues. J lost 8 bases, V lost 4 bases, and 10 bases had no gene match. The CDR3 bases are TGTGCCAGCAGCTACGGACTAGCGGGGAGCCCGGCTACGCAGTATTTT. Its translation: CASSYGLAGSPATQYF. Complete variable domain (other parts from reference TRBV11-3 and TRBJ2-3): EAGVVQSPRYKIIEKKQPVAFWCNPISGHNTLYWYLQNLGQGPELLIRYENEEAVDDSQLPKDRFSAERLKGVDSTLKIQPAELGDSAVYLCASSYGLAGSPATQYFGPGTRLTVL.

This clonotype was seen a handful of times. CDR3 loop: CASSQFPPTSLAGNEQFF. Written as DNA, the CDR3 is TGTGCCAGCAGCCAATTCCCGCCGACTAGCCTTGCGGGTAATGAGCAGTTCTTC. The rearrangement links TRBV3-1 to TRBJ2-1; 7 nucleotides match TRBD2. Germline V gene lookup returns CDR1 LGHDT and CDR2 YNNKEL (reference sequence). CDR3 length: 18 amino acids. V lost 2 bases to trimming and J lost 7 bases; unmatched junction nucleotides: 17.

The gene calls are TRBV6-1 and TRBJ2-1, with 10 bases that match TRBD1. V was pared by 7 bases and J by 0 bases, with 18 bases of the junction left unmatched. The CDR3 loop spans 20 amino acids. Germline assignment: CDR1 MNHNS and CDR2 SASEGT. The chain's CDR3 is CASIPQGGTGAPSSYNEQFF. The DNA for the CDR3 is TGTGCCAGCATACCCCAGGGCGGGACAGGGGCCCCGAGCTCCTACAATGAGCAGTTCTTC.